The T cell receptor (beta chain) under discussion was sequenced for a study of T-cell reconstitution after alpha-beta-depleted transplantation in children. The library targeted TCRbeta and was prepared with unique molecular identifiers. TCRdb reanalysed the PCR reads using MiXCR and keeps one entry per CDR3 protein. The repertoire holds over 550,000 distinct CDR3 sequences, with over 9.5% as singletons. This CDR3 spans 14 amino acids. Trimming pared 7 bases from V and 9 bases from J, leaving 19 bases between. Germline CDR1 is MNHNS and CDR2 is SASEGT. This clonotype was counted ten times or more. The sample was PBMCs from the stem cell graft donor, taken from the stem cell graft. The chain carries TRBV6-1 and TRBJ2-1; TRBD2 might be the D (5 bases). The TCR sequence derives from a human donor who donated a stem cell graft to a child with acute myeloid leukemia. The DNA of the CDR3 is TGTGCCAGCAACCCGGATTTTGTAGGGAGTGAGCAGTTCTTC. Protein product: CASNPDFVGSEQFF.